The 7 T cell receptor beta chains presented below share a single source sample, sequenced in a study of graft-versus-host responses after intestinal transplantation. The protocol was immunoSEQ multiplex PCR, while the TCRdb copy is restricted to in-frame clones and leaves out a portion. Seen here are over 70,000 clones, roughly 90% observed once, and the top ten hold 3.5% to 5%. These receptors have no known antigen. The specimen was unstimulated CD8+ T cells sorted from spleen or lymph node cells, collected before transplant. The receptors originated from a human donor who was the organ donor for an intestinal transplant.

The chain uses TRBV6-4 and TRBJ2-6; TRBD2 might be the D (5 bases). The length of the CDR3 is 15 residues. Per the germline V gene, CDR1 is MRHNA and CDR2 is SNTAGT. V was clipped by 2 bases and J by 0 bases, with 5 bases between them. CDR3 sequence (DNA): TGTGCCAGCAGTGACCGGGACTCTGGGGCCAACGTCCTGACTTTC. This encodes CASSDRDSGANVLTF.

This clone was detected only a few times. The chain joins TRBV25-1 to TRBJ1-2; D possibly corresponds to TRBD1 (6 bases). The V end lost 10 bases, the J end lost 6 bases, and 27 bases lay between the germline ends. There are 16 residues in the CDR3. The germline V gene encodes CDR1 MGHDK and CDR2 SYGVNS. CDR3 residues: CAKSGTSGGRLDGYTF. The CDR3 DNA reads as TGTGCCAAGAGTGGCACCTCCGGGGGGCGCTTAGATGGCTACACCTTC.

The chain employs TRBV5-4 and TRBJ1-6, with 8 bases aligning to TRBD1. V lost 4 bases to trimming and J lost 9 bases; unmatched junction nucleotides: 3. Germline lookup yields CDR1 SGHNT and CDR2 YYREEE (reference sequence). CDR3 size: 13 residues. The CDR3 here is CASSTDRGSPLHF. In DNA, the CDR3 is TGTGCCAGCAGCACCGACAGGGGTTCACCCCTCCACTTT.

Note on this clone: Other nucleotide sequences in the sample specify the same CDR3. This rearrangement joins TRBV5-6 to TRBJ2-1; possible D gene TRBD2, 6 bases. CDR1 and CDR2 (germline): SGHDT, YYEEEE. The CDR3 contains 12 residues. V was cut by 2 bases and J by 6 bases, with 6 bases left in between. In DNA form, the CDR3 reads TGTGCCAGCAGCTTCGGGGGCAATGAGCAGTTCTTC. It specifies CASSFGGNEQFF.

The CDR3 sequence is CASSVGRTAAAFF. The CDR3 DNA is TGTGCCAGCAGCGTTGGGCGAACCGCTGCTGCTTTCTTT. The chain carries TRBV13 and TRBJ1-1, with D hard to call. Trimming removed 5 bases at V and 11 bases at J, with 18 bases between. The CDR3 contains 13 residues. Germline V lookup: CDR1 PRHDT, CDR2 FYEKMQ (reference sequence).

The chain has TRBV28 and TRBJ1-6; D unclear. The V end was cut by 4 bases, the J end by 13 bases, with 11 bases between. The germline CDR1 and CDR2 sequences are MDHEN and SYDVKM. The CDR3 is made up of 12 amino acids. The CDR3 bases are TGTGCCAGCAGTTCAGTCTCCCCCCCCCTCCACTTT. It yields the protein CASSSVSPPLHF.

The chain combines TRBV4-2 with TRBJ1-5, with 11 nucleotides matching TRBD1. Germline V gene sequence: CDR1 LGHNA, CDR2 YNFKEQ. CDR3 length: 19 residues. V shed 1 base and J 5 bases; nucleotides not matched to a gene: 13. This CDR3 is CASSQAGRTGGTSYQPQHF. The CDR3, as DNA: TGTGCCAGCAGCCAAGCAGGTAGGACAGGGGGCACTTCATATCAGCCCCAGCATTTT.